The 10 T cell receptor beta chains reported below all come from one sample, sequenced in a study of cytomegalovirus exposure and HLA in healthy donors (dated by TCRdb to about 2017). Preparation of the library involved the immunoSEQ multiplex PCR assay. The multiplex PCR relied on a mix of 60 forward primers for TCR Vbeta segments and 13 reverse primers for TCR Jbeta segments. TCRdb obtained this table from immuneACCESS and retained in-frame rearrangements with V and J assigned. These tables miss some clones; where compared with another copy, unresolved V genes account for less than half of the shortfall, and the remainder is unexplained. This sample is represented by 130,000 to 150,000 clones; around 75% of them were singletons. In total, the top ten clones hold around 1.9% of the sample. Sequencing was performed on PBMCs. All receptors come from a woman in her forties in good health and CMV-seronegative.

The rearrangement links TRBV5-1 to TRBJ1-4; TRBD1 matches 9 bases. Trimming cost V 0 bases and J 7 bases; bases outside gene matches: 4. The CDR3 extends over 15 amino acids. The V gene's germline CDR1 is SGHRS and CDR2 YFSETQ. CDR3 protein: CASSLEGQGSEKLFF. For the CDR3, the DNA is TGCGCCAGCAGCTTGGAAGGACAGGGGAGTGAAAAACTGTTTTTT.

The gene calls are TRBV12-5 and TRBJ2-2, with D uncertain. V dropped 8 bases and J dropped 5 bases, with 9 bases sitting between them. Germline CDR1 LGHNT, CDR2 FRNRAP. This CDR3 has 12 amino acids. DNA for the CDR3: TGTGCTAGTAGAATGGAGACCGGGGAGCTGTTTTTT. Protein: CASRMETGELFF. The full variable domain, its missing parts supplied by reference TRBV12-5 and TRBJ2-2, is DARVTQTPRHKVTEMGQEVTMRCQPILGHNTVFWYRQTMMQGLELLAYFRNRAPLDDSGMPKDRFSAEMPDATLATLKIQPSEPRDSAVYFCASRMETGELFFGEGSRLTVL.

This rearrangement joins TRBV6-1 to TRBJ1-3; D is possibly TRBD1 (5 bases). The CDR3 consists of 15 residues. V was shortened by 6 bases and J by 0 bases, with 12 bases between the two germline ends. Germline values: CDR1 MNHNS, CDR2 SASEGT. The chain's CDR3 is CASSRQGDSGNTIYF. The DNA for the CDR3 is TGTGCCAGCAGCCGCCAGGGTGACTCTGGAAACACCATATATTTT.

The V gene is TRBV28, the J gene TRBJ1-2; TRBD1 agrees at 8 bases. This CDR3 is 15 amino acids long. J was trimmed by 7 bases and V by 2 bases; bases with no gene match: 9. From germline, CDR1 is MDHEN and CDR2 SYDVKM. CDR3 nucleotide sequence: TGTGCCAGCAGTTTAGGGGGTGGGCAGGGGGCTGGCTACACCTTC. Its translation is CASSLGGGQGAGYTF.

DNA for the CDR3: TGTGCCAGCAGTGAATATCACAGCAACTATGGCTACACCTTC. Translated, it gives CASSEYHSNYGYTF. The genes are TRBV25-1 and TRBJ1-2, with D unresolved. Deletions cut 0 bases from V and 2 bases from J, with 7 bases between. Looked up from germline, CDR1 is MGHDK and CDR2 is SYGVNS. This CDR3 region has 14 residues.

This chain links TRBV30 with TRBJ2-1; 7 positions match TRBD2. CDR3 size: 12 residues. CDR1 and CDR2 from the germline V gene are GTSNPN and SVGIG (reference sequence). With V trimmed by 5 bases and J by 9 bases, 7 bases remained unmatched. The CDR3 nucleotides are TGTGCCTGGGGGAGGGGTAGCGCTGAGCAGTTCTTC. Its translation is CAWGRGSAEQFF.

The chain uses TRBV21-1 and TRBJ2-1; the DNA was not used to check the table's D call, TRBD1. TRBV21-1 counts as a pseudogene. This CDR3 region has 14 residues. CDR3 bases: TGTGCCAGCAGCAAGACAGGGCATCTACATGAGCAGTTCTTC. Translated: CASSKTGHLHEQFF.

The sample holds one count of this clone. J is TRBJ1-4 and V is TRBV18; unclear D gene. CDR1 is KGHSH and CDR2 is LQKENI in the germline V gene. Trimming took 2 bases from V and 8 from J, leaving 18 bases between them. This CDR3 contains 16 residues. In DNA, the CDR3 is TGTGCCAGCTCACCAATCTATGGGCAGGCGGGAGAAAAACTGTTTTTT. Its translation: CASSPIYGQAGEKLFF.

The chain recombines TRBV27 with TRBJ2-2; the D is unclear. V was shortened by 0 bases and J by 2 bases, with 10 bases between the two germline ends. Germline-derived CDR1 and CDR2 are MNHEY and SMNVEV (reference sequence). The CDR3 length is 16 residues. CDR3: CASSLSGQINTGELFF. The CDR3, as DNA: TGTGCCAGCAGTTTATCGGGCCAGATAAACACCGGGGAGCTGTTTTTT.

V and J are TRBV30 and TRBJ2-1; D gene unclear. Trimming removed 0 bases at V and 5 bases at J, with 8 bases between. The CDR3 consists of 13 residues. Germline CDR1 is GTSNPN and CDR2 is SVGIG (reference sequence). CDR3 amino acids: CAWSVGGNNEQFF. The DNA for the CDR3 is TGTGCCTGGAGTGTAGGCGGCAACAATGAGCAGTTCTTC.